This T cell receptor beta chain was profiled in a study of cytotoxic CD8 clonotypes in ibrutinib-treated CLL. The germline gives CDR1 LGHNA, CDR2 YNFKEQ. The CDR3 has 16 amino acids. The V and J ends lost 0 bases and 5 bases, in that order; junction bases with no gene match: 9. The assay was immunoSEQ multiplex PCR, and TCRdb's table has in-frame clones only and misses some. The table lists 150,000 or so clones, roughly 80% of them singletons. V gene TRBV4-2 combines with J gene TRBJ1-1; 7 bases map to TRBD1. Sequencing was performed on PBMCs, taken after 24 months of ibrutinib treatment. This TCR came from a human donor with chronic lymphocytic leukemia. Here the CDR3 reads CASSQEVQGEGTEAFF. The CDR3 DNA reads as TGTGCCAGCAGCCAAGAAGTGCAGGGGGAGGGTACTGAAGCTTTCTTT.